One T cell receptor (beta chain) is described in this entry. The target antigen is unknown. V shed 1 base, J shed 4 bases, and the junction held 10 bases outside the gene matches. The germline V gene encodes CDR1 MNHNS and CDR2 SASEGT. The CDR3 runs to 18 residues. This entry belongs to a study of brain metastases from non-small cell lung cancer. Findings of the study overall: Metastases had sparse T cells but largely shared repertoires with primaries.

The repertoire was sequenced with immunoSEQ multiplex PCR; TCRdb's copy has only in-frame clones and lacks some. The repertoire consists of about 410 clones, with approximately 83% occurring once and the leading ten covering roughly 14%. The source of this sequence is a donor over 35 with non-small cell lung cancer. V is TRBV6-1 and J is TRBJ2-3, with TRBD2 identical over 11 bases. Sequenced: tissue from a brain metastasis. The CDR3 reads CASSEEGRTSGSSDTQYF. DNA of the CDR3: TGTGCCAGCAGTGAAGAGGGAAGGACTAGCGGGTCATCAGATACGCAGTATTTT.